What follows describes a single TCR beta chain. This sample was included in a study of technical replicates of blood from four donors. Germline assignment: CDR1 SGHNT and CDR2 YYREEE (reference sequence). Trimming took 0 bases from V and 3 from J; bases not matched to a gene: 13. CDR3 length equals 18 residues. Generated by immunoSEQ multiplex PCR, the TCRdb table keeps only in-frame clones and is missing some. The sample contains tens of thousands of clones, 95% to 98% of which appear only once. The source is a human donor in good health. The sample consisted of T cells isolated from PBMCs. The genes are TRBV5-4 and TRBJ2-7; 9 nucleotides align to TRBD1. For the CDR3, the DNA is TGTGCCAGCAGCTTGGGGGGACAGGGCAACCTAATAGTCTACGAGCAGTACTTC. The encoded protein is CASSLGGQGNLIVYEQYF.